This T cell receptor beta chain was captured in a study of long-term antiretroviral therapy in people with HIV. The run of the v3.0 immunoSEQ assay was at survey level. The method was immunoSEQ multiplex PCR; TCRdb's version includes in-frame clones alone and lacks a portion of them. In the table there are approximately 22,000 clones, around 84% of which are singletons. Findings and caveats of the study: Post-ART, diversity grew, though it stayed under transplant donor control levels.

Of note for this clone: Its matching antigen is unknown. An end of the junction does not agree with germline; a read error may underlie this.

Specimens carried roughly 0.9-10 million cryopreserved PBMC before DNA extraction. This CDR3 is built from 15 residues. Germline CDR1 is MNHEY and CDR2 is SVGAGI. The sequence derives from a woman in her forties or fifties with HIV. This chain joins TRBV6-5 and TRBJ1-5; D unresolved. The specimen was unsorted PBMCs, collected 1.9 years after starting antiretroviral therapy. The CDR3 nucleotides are TGTGCCAGCAGTTCCAGAAAAAAGGGCGGAGGGAGGATCAATTTT. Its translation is CASSSRKKGGGRINF.